Described below is a single T cell receptor beta chain sequence and its context. These data come from a study of blood T cell repertoires in COVID-19. Study-level information: Nucleic acid was either cDNA or gDNA, and it came from T cells, B-cell-depleted T cells, or PBMCs.

Sequenced by immunoSEQ multiplex PCR; TCRdb stores in-frame clones only, minus some. Of approximately 110,000 clones detected, 70% to 90% appear once; the ten largest clones hold 8.4%. The CDR3 totals 15 residues. V was clipped by 4 bases and J by 3 bases, with 13 bases between them. The germline V gene encodes CDR1 SGHTA and CDR2 FQGTGA. The sample taken for sequencing was peripheral blood. This receptor was identified in a woman in her sixties or seventies who had recovered from COVID-19. The gene calls are TRBV7-3 and TRBJ2-1, with D maybe TRBD1 (7 bases). The CDR3 bases are TGTGCCAGCAGCTACAGGGGACTGGACTACAATGAGCAGTTCTTC. Its translation is CASSYRGLDYNEQFF.